The present T cell receptor (beta chain) was sequenced within a study of CD8 T cells in ankylosing spondylitis. Per germline, CDR1 SQVTM and CDR2 ANQGSEA. The V gene end was trimmed by 6 bases and the J gene end by 3 bases; junction bases not matched to a gene: 2. The CDR3 loop spans 12 amino acids. Points from the study as a whole: Disease-linked clones reportedly showed significant enrichment in matched ankylosing spondylitis synovial fluid. A TCR beta motif made of fewer than ten highly homologous variants seemed typical of ankylosing spondylitis blood. Reactive arthritis synovial fluid and blood were previously reported to contain some motif variants.

This clonotype turned up a few times. The antigen remains unidentified. Generation of TCR beta libraries employed quantitative 5'-RACE incorporating molecular barcodes. TCRdb re-called the 5' RACE reads with MiXCR, one entry per CDR3 protein. The sample records fewer than 750,000 distinct CDR3 sequences, under 20% being singletons. The clonotype originates from a male donor with ankylosing spondylitis. The chain recombines TRBV29-1 with TRBJ2-5, with 9 bases matching TRBD1. Material for sequencing was blood, either unsorted or a sorted T cell fraction (not recorded which). The CDR3 spells CSVRTGEETQYF. The CDR3 nucleotides read TGCAGCGTAAGGACAGGGGAAGAGACCCAGTACTTC.